The present T cell receptor beta chain was sequenced within a study of cytomegalovirus exposure and HLA in healthy donors. Use of 60 Vbeta and 13 Jbeta primers characterized the PCR. Sequencing was performed with immunoSEQ multiplex PCR; in TCRdb, only in-frame clones are kept and a portion is missing. Of 130,000 to 150,000 clones in the sample, about four fifths were seen once. With regard to this clone: Its cognate antigen is unknown. An end of the junction does not agree with germline; a read error may underlie this.

The study's findings and limits: A link between a missense DCLRE1C variant and TCR beta V- and J-gene trimming emerged from a later analysis. As a later analysis revealed, most CMV-associated TCR beta chains appeared HLA-restricted.

The CDR3 runs to 13 residues. From germline, CDR1 is SQVTM and CDR2 ANQGSEA. Sequenced sample: PBMCs. The origin of this receptor is a man aged 35-49 years in good health and CMV-seronegative. The chain recombines TRBV29-1 with TRBJ1-1; a possible D gene is TRBD1 (5 bases). CDR3 in amino acids: CSAEQVRNTEAFF. The CDR3 nucleotides read TGCAGCGCTGAACAGGTTAGGAACACTGAAGCTTTCTTT.